These 27 T cell receptor beta chains originate from one sample sequenced in a study of regulatory and conventional T cells in breast cancer. TCRdb analysed the PCR reads with MiXCR anew, one entry per CDR3 protein. The table includes approximately 1,100 distinct CDR3 sequences, about 26% detected once. What was sequenced was conventional T cells from blood. These receptors were collected from a female donor with breast cancer.

This clonotype ranks as medium-sized. The chain has TRBV11-1 and TRBJ2-3; either TRBD1 or TRBD2 may supply D (6 bases each). Germline CDR1 SGHAT, CDR2 FQDESV (reference sequence). V was shortened by 3 bases and J by 3 bases, with 16 bases between the two germline ends. This CDR3 spans 16 amino acids. The CDR3 here is CASSLGGRGRTDTQYF. The CDR3 region has the DNA TGTGCCAGCAGCTTGGGGGGAAGGGGGAGAACAGATACGCAGTATTTT.

In its sample, this clonotype is large. The V gene is TRBV4-3, the J gene TRBJ1-5; the D is unclear. Germline V CDR1 and CDR2: LGHNA, YSLEER. The V end was cut by 4 bases, the J end by 4 bases, with 14 bases between. The CDR3 has 15 residues. CDR3 nucleotides: TGCGCCAGCAGCCTGACGTTTTCTTCTAATCAGCCCCAGCATTTT. Translated, it gives CASSLTFSSNQPQHF.

This sequence joins TRBV6-1 and TRBJ1-5; 8 positions match TRBD1. The CDR3 contains 15 residues. The V gene's germline CDR1 is MNHNS and CDR2 SASEGT. J gave up 5 bases and V 4 bases, and 7 bases lay outside the gene matches. The CDR3 coding sequence is TGTGCCAGCAGTGTAGGGGACAGGTTGTATCAGCCCCAGCATTTT. This codes for CASSVGDRLYQPQHF.

Relative to its sample, this clonotype is medium-sized (0.01 to 0.1%). V is TRBV6-5 and J is TRBJ2-1; 9 positions match TRBD2. The CDR3 is made up of 12 amino acids. In germline, CDR1 is MNHEY, CDR2 SVGAGI. Germline trimming cut 8 bases from V and 8 bases from J; bases unmatched to any gene: 4. CDR3 bases: TGTGCCAGCGGGCGGGGGGGCCATGAGCAGTTCTTC. Its translation: CASGRGGHEQFF.

Turning to this clonotype: A junction end diverges from the germline sequence, so it may reflect a read error. This chain joins TRBV20-1 and TRBJ2-5, with TRBD1 matching over 8 bases. Germline V gene data show CDR1 as DFQATT and CDR2 as SNEGSKA (reference sequence). This CDR3 is built from 13 residues. CDR3 in DNA: TGTAGTGCTCGGGAGTCAGGGGGCTTGGCCCAGTACTTC. It yields the protein CSARESGGLAQYF.

Relative to its sample, this clonotype is large. The gene calls are TRBV6-5 and TRBJ1-6; a possible D gene is TRBD1 (5 bases). The CDR3 covers 19 residues. V shed 3 bases and J shed 2 bases, with 20 bases lying between them. Per the germline V gene, CDR1 is MNHEY and CDR2 is SVGAGI. The CDR3 loop reads CASSYERGAPRAYNSPLHF. For the CDR3, the DNA is TGTGCCAGCAGTTATGAAAGAGGGGCCCCCAGGGCCTATAATTCACCCCTCCACTTT.

This clonotype is judged medium-sized. The chain carries TRBV12-3 or TRBV12-4 and TRBJ1-2, with 8 bases fitting TRBD1. Trimming cost V 6 bases and J 2 bases; bases outside gene matches: 11. The CDR3 runs to 16 residues. The CDR3: CASRGSQGALNYGYTF. As DNA, the CDR3 is TGTGCCAGCAGAGGATCTCAGGGGGCGCTGAACTATGGCTACACCTTC.

This clonotype has only a few counts. The chain is built from TRBV5-1 and TRBJ2-7, with D uncertain. Trimming took 0 bases from V and 6 from J, leaving 10 bases between them. Germline lookup yields CDR1 SGHRS and CDR2 YFSETQ. The CDR3 contains 13 residues. The CDR3 region has the DNA TGCGCCAGCAGCTTGGAGACACCAGGCGAGCAGTACTTC. The encoded protein is CASSLETPGEQYF.

This clonotype is deemed large (0.1 to 1%). The rearrangement joins TRBV4-3 to TRBJ1-2; weak D call: TRBD1 (5 bases). Trimming took off 0 bases at V and 5 bases at J, with 7 bases between the two ends. The CDR3 is 13 amino acids. CDR1 is LGHNA, CDR2 YSLEER, per germline. Here the CDR3 reads CASSQEGGYGYTF. The CDR3 DNA sequence: TGCGCCAGCAGCCAAGAGGGGGGGTATGGCTACACCTTC.

This clonotype is classed as medium-sized. This chain links TRBV12-3 or TRBV12-4 with TRBJ2-1; 11 bases map to TRBD2. The CDR3 is made up of 15 amino acids. The trim removed 6 bases at V and 7 bases at J, leaving 8 bases unmatched. The CDR3 here is CASRGIAGGANEQFF. CDR3 DNA: TGTGCCAGCAGGGGGATAGCGGGGGGGGCTAATGAGCAGTTCTTC.

J is TRBJ2-1 and V is TRBV19; D perhaps matches TRBD1 (5 bases). This CDR3 has 12 residues. The V end lost 4 bases, the J end lost 10 bases, and 11 bases lay between the germline ends. CDR1 is LNHDA and CDR2 is SQIVND in the germline V gene (reference sequence). The CDR3 loop reads CASSTLPGEQFF. DNA for the CDR3: TGTGCCAGTAGTACCCTTCCAGGGGAGCAGTTCTTC.

In the case of this clonotype: Since the CDR3 does not end with the conserved phenylalanine or tryptophan, this likely comes from a read error. The V and J genes are TRBV7-9 and TRBJ1-1, with D perhaps matching TRBD1 (6 bases). CDR1 and CDR2 (germline): SEHNR, FQNEAQ (reference sequence). Trimming took off 1 base at V and 5 bases at J, with 14 bases between the two ends. CDR3 size: 15 residues. The DNA for the CDR3 is TGTGCCAGCAGCTTAGATGAACAGGGAGGAACTGAAGCTTTCTCT. Translated, it gives CASSLDEQGGTEAFS.

Points on this clonotype: At one of its ends the junction is not consistent with the germline gene, which may arise from a read error. The chain combines TRBV12-3 or TRBV12-4 with TRBJ1-2; TRBD1 is a possible D gene (5 bases). There are 14 residues in the CDR3. CDR3 DNA: TGTGCCACCAGTGATGGGCCGCGAAGGGGCGGCTACACCTTC. Its translation: CATSDGPRRGGYTF.

Worth noting for this clonotype: A read error may be the cause here, since a much bigger clone is one base away. J is TRBJ1-3 and V is TRBV7-2; 8 bases fit TRBD1. Germline loops: CDR1 SGHTA, CDR2 FQGNSA. The CDR3 consists of 16 residues. CDR3 residues: CASSSSGGRSGNTTYF. Written as DNA, the CDR3 is TGTGCCAGCAGCTCATCAGGGGGCCGTTCTGGAAACACCACATATTTT.

In its sample, this clonotype ranks as large (0.1 to 1%). CDR3: CASSFDRVRGGELFF. The CDR3 DNA reads TGTGCCAGCAGTTTTGACCGGGTCCGAGGAGGGGAGCTGTTTTTT. The V and J genes are TRBV6-5 and TRBJ2-2, with D unresolved. Germline CDR1 is MNHEY and CDR2 is SVGAGI. The CDR3 totals 15 residues. V gave up 4 bases and J gave up 8 bases, with 17 bases separating them.

By share, this clonotype ranks as medium-sized. This sequence joins TRBV20-1 and TRBJ2-5; 11 bases map to TRBD2. V gave up 8 bases and J gave up 6 bases; unmatched junction bases: 14. CDR1 is DFQATT and CDR2 is SNEGSKA in the germline V gene (reference sequence). CDR3 size: 15 residues. The CDR3 bases are TGCAGTCCCTCTAGCGGGGGGCGTAATGGGAAGACCCAGTACTTC. It specifies CSPSSGGRNGKTQYF.

On this clonotype: An end of the junction differs from the germline gene, which may be a read error. This CDR3 is CASRLQGTGEPFF. The CDR3 DNA sequence: TGCGCCAGCAGACTTCAGGGTACCGGGGAGCCGTTTTTT. J is TRBJ2-2 and V is TRBV6-2 or TRBV6-3; TRBD1 or TRBD2 may be the D gene (5 bases each). From germline, CDR1 is MNHEY and CDR2 SVGEGT. The CDR3 is 13 amino acids.

This clonotype has only a few counts. The rearrangement links TRBV30 to TRBJ2-1; 7 bases map to TRBD1. This CDR3 region has 16 residues. Germline V CDR1 and CDR2: GTSNPN, SVGIG (reference sequence). V shed 3 bases, J shed 4 bases, and the junction held 12 bases outside the gene matches. The CDR3 loop is CAWRPPTGRTYNEQFF. CDR3 DNA: TGTGCCTGGAGGCCGCCGACAGGGAGAACGTACAATGAGCAGTTCTTC.

This clonotype came up a few times. The J gene is TRBJ2-3, the V gene TRBV7-6; a possible D gene is TRBD2 (6 bases). Trimming left V 5 bases short and J 2 bases short, with 17 bases between. The CDR3 is 16 residues long. Looked up from germline, CDR1 is SGHVS and CDR2 is FNYEAQ. The CDR3 bases are TGTGCCAGCAGCCTCCGGGGCAGCGGGCTCACAGATACGCAGTATTTT. This gives the protein CASSLRGSGLTDTQYF.

By share of the sample, this clonotype is large. V is TRBV6-6 and J is TRBJ1-4; TRBD1 matches 9 bases. The CDR3 runs 14 residues. Looked up from germline, CDR1 is MNHNY and CDR2 is SVGAGI (reference sequence). V trimming: 6 bases; J trimming: 6 bases; junction bases outside the gene matches: 5. The CDR3 spells CASRTRDRDEKLFF. The CDR3 nucleotides read TGTGCCAGCAGAACCCGGGACAGGGATGAAAAACTGTTTTTT.

Of note for this clonotype: Being one base from a much bigger clone, this may be a read error. Here the CDR3 omits its conserved ending phenylalanine or tryptophan, so a read error is the likely source. V and J are TRBV12-3 or TRBV12-4 and TRBJ1-2, with TRBD1 identical over 7 bases. The CDR3 runs 13 residues. The CDR3 region has the DNA TGTGCCAGCAGCTTAGCCAGGGGGGCTGACTACACCATC. This codes for CASSLARGADYTI.

By sample fraction, this clonotype is medium-sized. This chain connects TRBV10-1 to TRBJ2-3, with D possibly TRBD2 on 6 matching bases. The CDR3 totals 17 residues. The V gene lost 5 bases and the J gene lost 0 bases, with 18 bases spanning the gap. Per the germline V gene, CDR1 is WNHNN and CDR2 is SYGVQD (reference sequence). The CDR3 DNA follows: TGCGCCAGCAGTTCCGGGGGTCGTGAAGTTAGCACAGATACGCAGTATTTT. Amino acids: CASSSGGREVSTDTQYF.

In its sample, this clonotype ranks as medium-sized (0.01 to 0.1%). The CDR3 is CASSHSPQGEETQYF. CDR3 in DNA: TGTGCCAGCAGCCATTCGCCACAGGGGGAAGAGACCCAGTACTTC. This chain connects TRBV4-2 to TRBJ2-5; the match to TRBD1 covers 8 bases. With V trimmed by 3 bases and J by 3 bases, 6 bases remained unmatched. Germline values: CDR1 LGHNA, CDR2 YNFKEQ. The CDR3 extends over 15 amino acids.

Of note for this clonotype: A junction boundary mismatches the germline segment, possibly from a read error. This chain links TRBV7-4 with TRBJ1-2; 8 bases fit TRBD1. The CDR3 runs 14 residues. CDR1 is SGHVT and CDR2 is SQSDAQ in the germline V gene. CDR3 region: CASSHAVTGGRYTF. The CDR3 DNA reads as TGCGCCAGCAGCCATGCTGTCACAGGGGGAAGATACACCTTC.

This clonotype was detected a few times. The J gene is TRBJ2-1, the V gene TRBV2; tentatively, D is TRBD2 (5 bases). The germline gives CDR1 SNHLY, CDR2 FYNNEI. V was pared by 8 bases and J by 2 bases, with 10 bases between. This CDR3 region has 13 residues. CDR3 bases: TGTGCCAGCCGGGGTCTAACCTACAATGAGCAGTTCTTC. This sequence encodes CASRGLTYNEQFF.

By its share, this clonotype is large. The chain links TRBV5-1 to TRBJ2-3, with D possibly being TRBD2 (5 bases). V was trimmed by 2 bases and J by 4 bases, leaving 8 bases between them. This CDR3 spans 13 amino acids. CDR1 is SGHRS, CDR2 YFSETQ, per germline. CDR3: CASSFEGSDTQYF. The CDR3 coding sequence is TGCGCCAGCAGCTTCGAGGGTTCAGATACGCAGTATTTT.

Concerning this clonotype itself: Relative to the germline gene, one junction end is altered; a read error may explain this. The V call is TRBV11-2, the J call TRBJ2-3; D uncertain. CDR1 is SGHAT and CDR2 is FQNNGV in the germline V gene. CDR3 length: 14 amino acids. The CDR3 bases are TGTGCCAGCAGCCAAGCTCCGAATTCAGATACGCAGTGTTTT. Protein: CASSQAPNSDTQCF. Filled out from reference TRBV11-2 and TRBJ2-3, the complete variable domain reads EAGVAQSPRYKIIEKRQSVAFWCNPISGHATLYWYQQILGQGPKLLIQFQNNGVVDDSQLPKDRFSAERLKGVDSTLKIQPAKLEDSAVYLCASSQAPNSDTQCFGPGTRLTVL.